This T cell receptor beta chain emerged from a study of T cells in Graves' hyperthyroidism and ophthalmopathy. Study-wide points: From stable hyperthyroidism, ophthalmopathy was set apart by a 13 V-J model.

Each diagnosis was grounded in clinical symptoms, serum thyroxine and TRAb, thyroid ultrasound, and orbital computed tomography. This clonotype showed up just a few times. Its antigen is not known. Per germline, CDR1 MDHEN and CDR2 SYDVKM. Trimming cost V 3 bases and J 5 bases; bases outside gene matches: 7. The CDR3 covers 16 residues. Amplified TCR beta CDR3 regions derived from RNA transcripts. During a first-round RT-PCR of the TCR CDR3, the HTBI primer set was used. TCRdb reanalysed the multiplex PCR reads using MiXCR and keeps one entry per CDR3 protein. In the table there are approximately 360,000 distinct CDR3 sequences, more than 15% of which are singletons.

The clonotype was recovered from a woman between 18 and 30 years old with Graves' hyperthyroidism that later progressed to Graves' ophthalmopathy. The gene calls are TRBV28 and TRBJ2-4; 10 nucleotides match TRBD2. The sequenced sample consisted of blood. Here the CDR3 DNA reads TGTGCCAGCAGTTTTTATAGCGGGAGGATGGAAAACATTCAGTACTTC. Amino acid sequence: CASSFYSGRMENIQYF.